The rows below give T cell receptor beta chains drawn from one sample of a study of blood T cells in healthy people across ages. MiXCR, run by TCRdb on the 5' RACE reads, gives a single entry per CDR3 protein. Of approximately 580,000 distinct CDR3 sequences listed, less than 25% are singletons. These sequences were also reported in another study, on T cells of mothers and their children.

Sequences were obtained from blood. The receptor source for this set is a boy younger than 18 in good health. Both conserved end residues are part of each CDR3. The order of the fields is V gene, D gene, clone size, J gene, CDR3 protein, CDR3 DNA. D genes are given only for firm matches. A clone size is listed for some rows: how often the clone was seen (once, few, many), or a class if it is expanded.

V gene: TRBV2
D gene: -
clone size: -
J gene: TRBJ1-3
CDR3 protein: CASSESWISGNTIYF
CDR3 DNA: TGTGCCAGCAGTGAATCGTGGATCTCTGGAAACACCATATATTTT

V gene: TRBV6-6
D gene: -
clone size: -
J gene: TRBJ1-2
CDR3 protein: CASSLTGSGYTF
CDR3 DNA: TGTGCCAGCAGTTTAACAGGGAGTGGCTACACCTTC

V gene: TRBV29-1
D gene: TRBD1
clone size: many
J gene: TRBJ2-7
CDR3 protein: CSVVGTGSHEQYF
CDR3 DNA: TGCAGCGTTGTTGGGACAGGGTCCCACGAGCAGTACTTC

V gene: TRBV5-1
D gene: TRBD1
clone size: few
J gene: TRBJ2-1
CDR3 protein: CASSLVSGQTYNEQFF
CDR3 DNA: TGCGCCAGCAGCTTGGTTTCGGGACAGACCTACAATGAGCAGTTCTTC

V gene: TRBV27
D gene: -
clone size: -
J gene: TRBJ2-1
CDR3 protein: CASSEVGNEQFF
CDR3 DNA: TGTGCCAGCAGTGAGGTAGGCAATGAGCAGTTCTTC

V gene: TRBV7-2
D gene: TRBD1
clone size: few
J gene: TRBJ2-5
CDR3 protein: CASSFGQVQETQYF
CDR3 DNA: TGTGCCAGCAGCTTTGGACAGGTTCAAGAGACCCAGTACTTC

V gene: TRBV4-1
D gene: -
clone size: few
J gene: TRBJ2-7
CDR3 protein: CASSQDEGPGGFYEQYF
CDR3 DNA: TGCGCCAGCAGCCAAGATGAGGGCCCGGGGGGCTTCTACGAGCAGTACTTC

V gene: TRBV4-2
D gene: TRBD1
clone size: once
J gene: TRBJ2-5
CDR3 protein: CASSQDLPGTGREAQYF
CDR3 DNA: TGTGCCAGCAGCCAAGATCTCCCCGGGACAGGGAGAGAGGCCCAGTACTTC

V gene: TRBV27
D gene: TRBD1
clone size: few
J gene: TRBJ2-7
CDR3 protein: CATGQGSSYEQYF
CDR3 DNA: TGTGCCACCGGACAGGGGAGCTCCTACGAGCAGTACTTC

V gene: TRBV6-1
D gene: -
clone size: few
J gene: TRBJ1-6
CDR3 protein: CASTHSREGVNNSPLHF
CDR3 DNA: TGTGCCAGCACCCACTCTCGGGAGGGGGTGAATAATTCACCCCTCCACTTT

V gene: TRBV6-5
D gene: -
clone size: -
J gene: TRBJ2-2
CDR3 protein: CASSYETALRTGELFF
CDR3 DNA: TGTGCCAGCAGTTACGAGACTGCCCTAAGAACCGGGGAGCTGTTTTTT

V gene: TRBV11-2
D gene: TRBD2
clone size: -
J gene: TRBJ2-7
CDR3 protein: CASSLRVWSGTSGRAVYEQYF
CDR3 DNA: TGTGCCAGCAGCTTAAGGGTCTGGTCCGGGACTAGCGGGAGGGCCGTATACGAGCAGTACTTC

V gene: TRBV7-2
D gene: TRBD1
clone size: few
J gene: TRBJ2-5
CDR3 protein: CASSRGDRAVGAGETQYF
CDR3 DNA: TGTGCCAGCAGCCGAGGGGACAGGGCCGTAGGCGCTGGAGAGACCCAGTACTTC

V gene: TRBV28
D gene: -
clone size: -
J gene: TRBJ1-1
CDR3 protein: CASRPTGRVSEAFF
CDR3 DNA: TGTGCCAGCAGGCCCACAGGGAGGGTTAGTGAAGCTTTCTTT

V gene: TRBV13
D gene: TRBD1
clone size: few
J gene: TRBJ2-2
CDR3 protein: CASSHRGPGELFF
CDR3 DNA: TGTGCCAGCAGCCACAGGGGTCCCGGGGAGCTGTTTTTT

V gene: TRBV28
D gene: TRBD1
clone size: few
J gene: TRBJ1-4
CDR3 protein: CASSNTGEWGPATNEKLFF
CDR3 DNA: TGTGCCAGCAGTAATACAGGGGAATGGGGCCCTGCAACTAATGAAAAACTGTTTTTT

V gene: TRBV29-1
D gene: -
clone size: few
J gene: TRBJ2-1
CDR3 protein: CSVESDSYNEQFF
CDR3 DNA: TGCAGCGTTGAGTCGGACAGTTACAATGAGCAGTTCTTC

V gene: TRBV5-5
D gene: TRBD2
clone size: -
J gene: TRBJ2-1
CDR3 protein: CASGTSGGNYNEQFF
CDR3 DNA: TGTGCCAGCGGGACTAGCGGGGGTAATTACAATGAGCAGTTCTTC

V gene: TRBV7-3
D gene: -
clone size: -
J gene: TRBJ2-5
CDR3 protein: CASSFNEETQYF
CDR3 DNA: TGTGCCAGCAGCTTTAACGAAGAGACCCAGTACTTC

V gene: TRBV25-1
D gene: -
clone size: many
J gene: TRBJ2-2
CDR3 protein: CASSERRGTGELFF
CDR3 DNA: TGTGCCAGCAGTGAACGGCGCGGGACCGGGGAGCTGTTTTTT

V gene: TRBV4-3
D gene: TRBD1
clone size: -
J gene: TRBJ2-7
CDR3 protein: CASSRTDRGPYEQYF
CDR3 DNA: TGCGCCAGCAGCCGCACGGACAGGGGCCCCTACGAGCAGTACTTC

V gene: TRBV6-5
D gene: -
clone size: -
J gene: TRBJ2-4
CDR3 protein: CASSQGLVEYF
CDR3 DNA: TGTGCCAGCAGTCAGGGACTGGTGGAGTACTTC

V gene: TRBV19
D gene: -
clone size: -
J gene: TRBJ1-2
CDR3 protein: CASAVGHGYTF
CDR3 DNA: TGTGCCAGTGCCGTGGGCCATGGCTACACCTTC

V gene: TRBV6-1
D gene: -
clone size: few
J gene: TRBJ2-7
CDR3 protein: CASRWGAGSYEQYF
CDR3 DNA: TGTGCCAGCCGGTGGGGCGCTGGCTCCTACGAGCAGTACTTC

V gene: TRBV7-3
D gene: -
clone size: many
J gene: TRBJ2-5
CDR3 protein: CASSYGQTETQYF
CDR3 DNA: TGTGCCAGCAGCTACGGACAGACAGAGACCCAGTACTTC

V gene: TRBV28
D gene: -
clone size: once
J gene: TRBJ1-1
CDR3 protein: CASRTPGGAVMNTEAFF
CDR3 DNA: TGTGCCAGCAGGACACCCGGGGGGGCAGTCATGAACACTGAAGCTTTCTTT

V gene: TRBV12-3/TRBV12-4
D gene: TRBD1
clone size: -
J gene: TRBJ2-5
CDR3 protein: CASSFRRDSKEQYF
CDR3 DNA: TGTGCCAGCAGTTTTCGTCGGGACAGTAAGGAGCAGTACTTC

V gene: TRBV10-3
D gene: TRBD2
clone size: -
J gene: TRBJ2-1
CDR3 protein: CAISPHSLAGGRPKYNEQFF
CDR3 DNA: TGTGCCATCAGTCCACATTCACTAGCGGGAGGGAGGCCTAAGTACAATGAGCAGTTCTTC

V gene: TRBV6-2/TRBV6-3
D gene: -
clone size: many
J gene: TRBJ2-6
CDR3 protein: CASSYSSGRSSGANVLTF
CDR3 DNA: TGTGCCAGCAGTTACTCCTCGGGACGGAGCTCTGGGGCCAACGTCCTGACTTTC

V gene: TRBV27
D gene: TRBD1
clone size: -
J gene: TRBJ1-6
CDR3 protein: CASSPAGGYNSPLHF
CDR3 DNA: TGTGCCAGCAGCCCAGCAGGGGGGTATAATTCACCCCTCCACTTT

V gene: TRBV30
D gene: -
clone size: few
J gene: TRBJ2-1
CDR3 protein: CAWSSSGYNEQFF
CDR3 DNA: TGTGCCTGGTCTTCCTCAGGGTACAATGAGCAGTTCTTC

V gene: TRBV20-1
D gene: -
clone size: -
J gene: TRBJ1-4
CDR3 protein: CSARGGLNEKLFF
CDR3 DNA: TGCAGTGCTCGGGGAGGGTTGAATGAAAAACTGTTTTTT

V gene: TRBV13
D gene: -
clone size: many
J gene: TRBJ2-7
CDR3 protein: CASSLNSRRSTYEQYF
CDR3 DNA: TGTGCCAGCAGCTTAAATTCCCGACGGTCTACCTACGAGCAGTACTTC

V gene: TRBV20-1
D gene: TRBD2
clone size: -
J gene: TRBJ2-7
CDR3 protein: CSVQGGGAGEYEQYF
CDR3 DNA: TGCAGTGTCCAAGGGGGTGGAGCGGGAGAATACGAGCAGTACTTC

V gene: TRBV7-8
D gene: -
clone size: few
J gene: TRBJ2-5
CDR3 protein: CASSPQIGSQETQYF
CDR3 DNA: TGTGCCAGCAGCCCCCAGATCGGGTCCCAAGAGACCCAGTACTTC

V gene: TRBV5-1
D gene: TRBD2
clone size: few
J gene: TRBJ2-1
CDR3 protein: CASSSRLALYNEQFF
CDR3 DNA: TGCGCCAGCAGCTCCAGACTAGCGTTGTACAATGAGCAGTTCTTC

V gene: TRBV29-1
D gene: -
clone size: few
J gene: TRBJ1-1
CDR3 protein: CSVVTEYMNGEAFF
CDR3 DNA: TGCAGCGTGGTGACAGAATATATGAACGGTGAAGCTTTCTTT

V gene: TRBV4-3
D gene: -
clone size: few
J gene: TRBJ2-3
CDR3 protein: CASSQDVLQPQYF
CDR3 DNA: TGCGCCAGCAGCCAAGATGTCCTACAGCCGCAGTATTTT

V gene: TRBV4-1
D gene: TRBD1
clone size: -
J gene: TRBJ2-6
CDR3 protein: CASSRGQGPLSGANVLTF
CDR3 DNA: TGCGCCAGCAGCCGAGGACAGGGCCCTCTCTCTGGGGCCAACGTCCTGACTTTC

V gene: TRBV20-1
D gene: -
clone size: -
J gene: TRBJ2-3
CDR3 protein: CSARDPGHDTDTQYF
CDR3 DNA: TGCAGTGCTAGAGATCCTGGTCACGACACAGATACGCAGTATTTT

V gene: TRBV5-6
D gene: -
clone size: -
J gene: TRBJ2-1
CDR3 protein: CASSLGYTYNEQFF
CDR3 DNA: TGTGCCAGCAGCTTGGGGTACACCTACAATGAGCAGTTCTTC

V gene: TRBV27
D gene: -
clone size: -
J gene: TRBJ2-4
CDR3 protein: CASSLGTPRSIQYF
CDR3 DNA: TGTGCCAGCAGTCTCGGGACCCCACGGAGCATTCAGTACTTC

V gene: TRBV6-1
D gene: TRBD2
clone size: -
J gene: TRBJ2-5
CDR3 protein: CASSTTPGLAGGSETQYF
CDR3 DNA: TGTGCCAGCAGTACGACTCCCGGACTAGCGGGGGGTTCGGAGACCCAGTACTTC

V gene: TRBV7-9
D gene: -
clone size: few
J gene: TRBJ1-1
CDR3 protein: CATGQSTEAFF
CDR3 DNA: TGTGCCACAGGACAGTCCACTGAAGCTTTCTTT

V gene: TRBV7-9
D gene: -
clone size: -
J gene: TRBJ2-3
CDR3 protein: CASSWTGVDTQYF
CDR3 DNA: TGTGCCAGCAGCTGGACGGGGGTGGATACGCAGTATTTT

V gene: TRBV7-9
D gene: -
clone size: -
J gene: TRBJ1-2
CDR3 protein: CASSPGGGGAINGYTF
CDR3 DNA: TGTGCCAGCAGCCCCGGAGGTGGGGGGGCAATTAATGGCTACACCTTC

V gene: TRBV13
D gene: TRBD2
clone size: -
J gene: TRBJ2-5
CDR3 protein: CASSLPLAGEGETQYF
CDR3 DNA: TGTGCCAGCAGCTTGCCCCTAGCGGGAGAAGGAGAGACCCAGTACTTC

V gene: TRBV14
D gene: TRBD1
clone size: -
J gene: TRBJ2-7
CDR3 protein: CASSNVPGQGAYEQYF
CDR3 DNA: TGTGCCAGCAGCAACGTTCCGGGACAGGGGGCTTACGAGCAGTACTTC